What follows is one T cell receptor (beta chain) and its context. The CDR3 contains 14 residues. Trimming stripped 5 bases from V and 6 bases from J, with 14 bases between. Germline-derived CDR1 and CDR2 are MNHEY and SVGAGI. This sample was taken from a study of shared clonotypes between healthy human individuals. Profiled with immunoSEQ multiplex PCR; TCRdb holds only in-frame clones, not every one. The data show 2 million to 2.5 million clones, about 95% seen once. Naivety among CD8 cells was defined by CD45RO negativity and positive CCR7 selection, thereby excluding terminally differentiated effector memory CD45RA+ cells.

This sequence joins TRBV6-5 and TRBJ2-1, with D perhaps TRBD2 (5 bases). The sequence came from a young man in good health. The sequencing sample was made of naive CD8+ T cells sorted from blood. The CDR3 spells CASSQGGPSNEQFF. The CDR3, as DNA: TGTGCCAGCAGTCAAGGAGGCCCCTCCAATGAGCAGTTCTTC.